These 10 T cell receptor beta chains came from one sample sequenced in a study of blood T cell repertoires in COVID-19. Sequencing used immunoSEQ multiplex PCR; TCRdb keeps in-frame clones, though not all of them. The table records about 300,000 clones, roughly 85% of them present only once. The sequencing input was PBMCs or T cells enriched from blood (not recorded which). The receptor set was obtained from a woman aged 50 to 60 who had recovered from COVID-19.

This chain joins TRBV9 and TRBJ2-1; TRBD1 matches at 10 bases. The V gene end was trimmed by 3 bases and the J gene end by 4 bases; junction bases not matched to a gene: 4. This CDR3 region has 15 residues. Germline CDR1 reads SGDLS; CDR2 reads YYNGEE. The CDR3 DNA is TGTGCCAGCAGCGAGGGACAGGGGAATTACAATGAGCAGTTCTTC. It translates to CASSEGQGNYNEQFF.

The chain recombines TRBV4-1 with TRBJ2-3, with D perhaps TRBD2 (6 bases). This CDR3 is built from 13 residues. Trimming took off 3 bases at V and 5 bases at J, with 9 bases between the two ends. Germline CDR1 reads MGHRA; CDR2 reads YSYEKL. Here the CDR3 DNA reads TGCGCCAGCAGCCACTCGGGGGAAGATACGCAGTATTTT. It codes for CASSHSGEDTQYF.

The rearrangement links TRBV15 to TRBJ2-7; 8 positions match TRBD1. The CDR3 length is 16 residues. V shed 4 bases and J 7 bases; nucleotides not matched to a gene: 15. Germline assignment: CDR1 LNHNV and CDR2 YYDKDF (reference sequence). The CDR3 is CATSTATGAGPGEQYF. CDR3 in DNA: TGTGCCACCAGCACCGCGACAGGGGCCGGGCCAGGGGAGCAGTACTTC. Drawing the rest from reference TRBV15 and TRBJ2-7, the complete variable domain is DAMVIQNPRYQVTQFGKPVTLSCSQTLNHNVMYWYQQKSSQAPKLLFHYYDKDFNNEADTPDNFQSRRPNTSFCFLDIRSPGLGDTAMYLCATSTATGAGPGEQYFGPGTRLTVT.

J is TRBJ1-6 and V is TRBV7-6; 8 bases fit TRBD1. The CDR3 loop spans 16 amino acids. The germline V gene encodes CDR1 SGHVS and CDR2 FNYEAQ. The trim removed 5 bases at V and 6 bases at J, leaving 9 bases unmatched. The CDR3 DNA follows: TGTGCCAGCAGCAGTAGAGGACAGGGCACTAATTCACCCCTCCACTTT. Translated: CASSSRGQGTNSPLHF.

The V and J genes are TRBV7-8 and TRBJ2-2, with 12 positions matching TRBD2. The trim removed 5 bases at V and 6 bases at J, leaving 4 bases unmatched. The length of the CDR3 is 15 residues. The germline gives CDR1 SGHVS, CDR2 FQNEAQ. Written as DNA, the CDR3 is TGTGCCAGCAGCGCTCTAGCGGGAGGGCCCGGGGAGCTGTTTTTT. The encoded protein is CASSALAGGPGELFF. Using reference TRBV7-8 and TRBJ2-2 for the parts outside the CDR3, the full variable domain is GAGVSQSPRYKVAKRGQDVALRCDPISGHVSLFWYQQALGQGPEFLTYFQNEAQLDKSGLPSDRFFAERPEGSVSTLKIQRTQQEDSAVYLCASSALAGGPGELFFGEGSRLTVL.

The gene calls are TRBV2 and TRBJ1-4; no firm D call. CDR3 length: 14 residues. The V and J ends lost 3 bases and 7 bases respectively, with 12 bases between them. Per the germline V gene, CDR1 is SNHLY and CDR2 is FYNNEI. CDR3 sequence reads: CASSEAGEFEKLFF. CDR3 DNA sequence: TGTGCCAGCAGTGAGGCCGGGGAGTTTGAAAAACTGTTTTTT. Full variable domain (outside the CDR3, taken from reference TRBV2 and TRBJ1-4): EPEVTQTPSHQVTQMGQEVILRCVPISNHLYFYWYRQILGQKVEFLVSFYNNEISEKSEIFDDQFSVERPDGSNFTLKIRSTKLEDSAMYFCASSEAGEFEKLFFGSGTQLSVL.

The chain joins TRBV20-1 to TRBJ2-1; 7 bases are shared with TRBD2. The CDR3 covers 16 residues. Germline loops: CDR1 DFQATT, CDR2 SNEGSKA (reference sequence). V lost 3 bases and J lost 1; bases outside the gene matches: 9. The CDR3 spells CSASSSSGGSYNEQFF. The CDR3 nucleotides read TGCAGTGCTAGTTCATCTAGCGGAGGATCCTACAATGAGCAGTTCTTC.

CDR3 in DNA: TGTGCCAGCAGTTTTGGACAGGCCATGTATGGCTACACCTTC. As protein: CASSFGQAMYGYTF. The J gene is TRBJ1-2, the V gene TRBV2; 7 nucleotides line up with TRBD1. This CDR3 has 14 amino acids. Trimming cost V 5 bases and J 5 bases; bases outside gene matches: 8. CDR1 and CDR2 (germline): SNHLY, FYNNEI.

The genes are TRBV19 and TRBJ1-1, with 9 bases identical to TRBD1. This CDR3 is built from 16 residues. J was trimmed by 4 bases and V by 6 bases; bases with no gene match: 12. Germline assignment: CDR1 LNHDA and CDR2 SQIVND (reference sequence). CDR3 loop: CASSRDRDVMGTEAFF. The CDR3, as DNA: TGTGCCAGTAGCCGGGACAGGGACGTGATGGGCACTGAAGCTTTCTTT.

J is TRBJ2-7 and V is TRBV30; 7 bases fit TRBD2. After removal of 2 bases from V and 0 bases from J, the junction contained 7 bases not matched to a gene. CDR1 is GTSNPN and CDR2 is SVGIG in the germline V gene (reference sequence). The CDR3 extends over 15 amino acids. The CDR3 bases are TGTGCCTGGAGTACCCTAGCGGCGCCCTCCTACGAGCAGTACTTC. It yields the protein CAWSTLAAPSYEQYF.